The 20 T cell receptor beta chains given below trace back to one sample, sequenced in a study of blood T cell repertoires in COVID-19. Profiling relied on immunoSEQ multiplex PCR, and the TCRdb table lists in-frame clones only, not all of them. The sample has 100,000 to 110,000 clones, over 65% seen once. Sequenced: peripheral blood. These TCRs come from a human donor in a cohort sampled during active COVID-19.

V gene TRBV9 combines with J gene TRBJ1-6; perhaps TRBD1 as D (6 bases). The CDR3 loop spans 14 amino acids. Germline loops: CDR1 SGDLS, CDR2 YYNGEE. V lost 0 bases to trimming and J lost 9 bases, with 10 bases between them. In DNA, the CDR3 is TGTGCCAGCAGCGTAGACAGGGCCGGTTCACCCCTCCACTTT. Translated, it gives CASSVDRAGSPLHF.

Only a few counts were recorded for this clone. V and J are TRBV30 and TRBJ1-1, with TRBD1 as a possible D gene (6 bases). This CDR3 spans 11 amino acids. The V gene's germline CDR1 is GTSNPN and CDR2 SVGIG (reference sequence). Trimming pared 3 bases from V and 8 bases from J, leaving 10 bases between. CDR3 nucleotide sequence: TGTGCCTGGAGAAGGACAGTAGAAGCTTTCTTT. Translation: CAWRRTVEAFF.

The chain recombines TRBV28 with TRBJ2-3; D not resolved. V gave up 6 bases and J gave up 1 base, with 17 bases separating them. The germline gives CDR1 MDHEN, CDR2 SYDVKM. This CDR3 contains 16 residues. The DNA for the CDR3 is TGTGCCAGCAGCCTATTGACATACAAACGCACAGATACGCAGTATTTT. It encodes CASSLLTYKRTDTQYF.

The V gene is TRBV27, the J gene TRBJ1-5; TRBD1 matches at 7 bases. This CDR3 contains 13 residues. Germline V gene lookup returns CDR1 MNHEY and CDR2 SMNVEV (reference sequence). The junction had 10 bases not matched to a gene; V was cut back by 8 bases and J by 9 bases. The CDR3 spells CASGKQGYGPQHF. The CDR3 region has the DNA TGTGCCAGCGGAAAACAGGGGTATGGGCCCCAGCATTTT.

The chain couples TRBV6-5 to TRBJ1-1, with 11 positions matching TRBD1. Germline V CDR1 and CDR2: MNHEY, SVGAGI. The CDR3 has 14 residues. V shed 6 bases and J 1 base; nucleotides not matched to a gene: 1. DNA for the CDR3: TGTGCCAGCAGCGGGACAGGGGGGAACACTGAAGCTTTCTTT. It encodes CASSGTGGNTEAFF.

The V and J genes are TRBV19 and TRBJ1-1; TRBD1 is a possible D gene (6 bases). Deletions cut 10 bases from V and 4 bases from J, with 16 bases between. Germline V gene sequence: CDR1 LNHDA, CDR2 SQIVND (reference sequence). This CDR3 is 13 amino acids long. The CDR3 spells CATLGGQRTEAFF. The DNA for the CDR3 is TGTGCCACCCTGGGCGGACAGCGCACTGAAGCTTTCTTT. Full variable domain (remainder filled in from reference TRBV19 and TRBJ1-1): DGGITQSPKYLFRKEGQNVTLSCEQNLNHDAMYWYRQDPGQGLRLIYYSQIVNDFQKGDIAEGYSVSREKKESFPLTVTSAQKNPTAFYLCATLGGQRTEAFFGQGTRLTVV.

V and J are TRBV28 and TRBJ2-7; TRBD2 is a possible D gene (5 bases). Germline CDR1 MDHEN, CDR2 SYDVKM. The CDR3 sequence is 14 residues long. Trimming pared 4 bases from V and 4 bases from J, leaving 14 bases between. The CDR3 loop is CASSSREGRYEQYF. The CDR3 bases are TGTGCCAGCAGTTCACGTGAGGGCCGATACGAGCAGTACTTC.

J is TRBJ2-7 and V is TRBV3-1 (or the pseudogene TRBV3-2); possible D gene TRBD1, 5 bases. This CDR3 is built from 12 residues. Trimming removed 1 base at V and 6 bases at J, with 7 bases between. Per germline, CDR1 LGHDT and CDR2 YNNKEL (reference sequence). CDR3 loop: CASSQGQGEQYF. For the CDR3, the DNA is TGTGCCAGCAGCCAAGGTCAGGGCGAGCAGTACTTC.

The V call is TRBV6-5, the J call TRBJ1-5, with a possible D match to TRBD1 (5 bases). In germline, CDR1 is MNHEY, CDR2 SVGAGI. Between the trimmed V and J ends, which lost 2 bases and 6 bases, there was a span of 8 bases. The CDR3 length is 13 residues. In DNA, the CDR3 is TGTGCCAGCAGTTACACGGGGGGTCAGCCCCAGCATTTT. Its translation is CASSYTGGQPQHF.

For this clone: The sample has other DNA sequences that encode this CDR3 too. V is TRBV29-1 and J is TRBJ1-1; 8 bases line up with TRBD1. CDR3 length: 13 amino acids. V dropped 3 bases and J dropped 0; count of bases not matched to a gene: 0. Germline V gene lookup returns CDR1 SQVTM and CDR2 ANQGSEA. CDR3 region: CSVDRGLNTEAFF. The CDR3 DNA follows: TGCAGCGTTGACAGGGGGCTGAACACTGAAGCTTTCTTT.

The chain has TRBV7-9 and TRBJ2-1; 12 nucleotides align to TRBD2. The germline V gene has CDR1 SEHNR and CDR2 FQNEAQ (reference sequence). This CDR3 comprises 17 residues. V lost 5 bases to trimming and J lost 8 bases; unmatched junction nucleotides: 13. CDR3 DNA sequence: TGTGCCAGCAGCACCGCTAGCGGGAGGGCCAGGTCTGATGAGCAGTTCTTC. This sequence encodes CASSTASGRARSDEQFF.

This chain links TRBV5-1 with TRBJ1-2; TRBD1 matches at 7 bases. The CDR3 is 15 residues long. The junction had 10 bases not matched to a gene; V was cut back by 1 base and J by 7 bases. CDR1 and CDR2 from the germline V gene are SGHRS and YFSETQ. The CDR3 DNA reads as TGCGCCAGCAGCTTGACGGAGGGGGCTAGAATTGGCTACACCTTC. As protein: CASSLTEGARIGYTF.

The chain recombines TRBV19 with TRBJ2-2; 12 bases agree with TRBD2. The J segment lost 6 bases and the V segment lost 6 bases, leaving 5 bases of the junction unmatched. The germline CDR1 and CDR2 sequences are LNHDA and SQIVND (reference sequence). The CDR3 is 15 residues long. Here the CDR3 DNA reads TGTGCCAGTAGCTCTCTAGCGGGAGGGCCCGGGGAGCTGTTTTTT. This sequence encodes CASSSLAGGPGELFF.

The rearrangement joins TRBV6-5 to TRBJ1-2; no firm D call. V gave up 7 bases and J gave up 2 bases, with 11 bases separating them. The length of the CDR3 is 13 residues. Germline V CDR1 and CDR2: MNHEY, SVGAGI. CDR3: CASIGRKNYGYTF. In nucleotides, the CDR3 is TGTGCCAGCATCGGCAGGAAAAACTATGGCTACACCTTC.

The chain recombines TRBV6-2 or TRBV6-3 with TRBJ1-5; D gene uncertain. The germline V gene encodes CDR1 MNHEY and CDR2 SVGEGT. This CDR3 is built from 15 residues. Between the trimmed V and J ends, which lost 5 bases and 5 bases, there was a span of 16 bases. This CDR3 is CASSPGLGWDQPQHF. The CDR3 nucleotides read TGTGCCAGCAGTCCCGGACTGGGGTGGGATCAGCCCCAGCATTTT.

The chain uses TRBV6-5 and TRBJ2-1, with TRBD1 matching 11 bases. The V gene end was trimmed by 8 bases and the J gene end by 8 bases; junction bases not matched to a gene: 5. This CDR3 has 13 residues. CDR1 and CDR2 from the germline V gene are MNHEY and SVGAGI. The CDR3, as DNA: TGTGCCAGCCTGGACAGGGGGCTGGATGAGCAGTTCTTC. Protein product: CASLDRGLDEQFF.

The gene calls are TRBV7-9 and TRBJ1-2, with D possibly TRBD1 on 5 matching bases. V lost 4 bases and J lost 3, with 15 bases in between. This CDR3 contains 15 residues. The germline gives CDR1 SEHNR, CDR2 FQNEAQ (reference sequence). CDR3 residues: CASSSIGEPDYGYTF. In DNA form, the CDR3 reads TGTGCCAGCAGCTCCATAGGGGAACCTGACTATGGCTACACCTTC.

The chain uses TRBV6-1 and TRBJ1-2; the match to TRBD1 covers 8 bases. Germline V CDR1 and CDR2: MNHNS, SASEGT. The CDR3 has 16 amino acids. V lost 3 bases to trimming and J lost 4 bases; unmatched junction nucleotides: 10. CDR3 nucleotide sequence: TGTGCCAGCAGTGATGAGGAGAGACAGGGGACCTATGGCTACACCTTC. Its protein is CASSDEERQGTYGYTF.

J is TRBJ2-7 and V is TRBV13; TRBD1 might be the D (6 bases). V was trimmed by 6 bases and J by 3 bases, leaving 12 bases between them. This CDR3 has 13 residues. CDR1 and CDR2 from the germline V gene are PRHDT and FYEKMQ (reference sequence). CDR3 loop: CASRHRASYEQYF. The CDR3 nucleotides are TGTGCCAGCAGACACAGGGCGAGCTACGAGCAGTACTTC.

J is TRBJ1-6 and V is TRBV6-5; tentative D call: TRBD1 (5 bases). The CDR3 runs 14 residues. Between the trimmed V and J ends, which lost 0 bases and 7 bases, there was a span of 7 bases. The V gene's germline CDR1 is MNHEY and CDR2 SVGAGI. CDR3: CASSYSAGNSPLHF. The CDR3 nucleotides read TGTGCCAGCAGTTACTCAGCAGGGAATTCACCCCTCCACTTT.